This T cell receptor beta chain was captured by sequencing in a study of T cell changes during pregnancy in multiple sclerosis (dated by TCRdb to between 2018 and 2021). General notes on the study: Changes in the T cell repertoire over the course of pregnancy were examined in this study in women with multiple sclerosis.

A remark on this clone: No cognate antigen has been identified for it. No per-base quality is available; no much larger clone lies one base away.

From cysteine to phenylalanine, the CDR3 is 13 amino acids long. Only the CDR3 DNA is retained, 39 bases long and in frame from the first base. Relative to germline, V is 0 bases shorter and J is 8 bases shorter, with 11 bases between their ends. From the germline V gene, CDR1 is SGHRS and CDR2 is YFSETQ. Library preparation was by the immunoSEQ multiplex PCR assay. The table was pulled from immuneACCESS by TCRdb, which kept in-frame rearrangements only. Such tables lose some clones; where checked, under half of the loss comes from unresolved V genes, and the rest has no known cause. The sample contains about 38,000 clones, around nine tenths of them found a single time. 0.3% to 0.4% of the sample lies in the top ten.

The TCR was taken from a female donor in good health, enrolled as a control in a pregnancy study. The V and J segments used are TRBV5-1 and TRBJ1-1; the D gene assignment is ambiguous. The source material was CD4+ T cells from peripheral blood mononuclear cells, sampled in the third trimester of pregnancy. In nucleotides, the sequence is TGCGCCAGCAGCTTGGGCCCCACTCAAGAAGCTTTCTTT. Its product reads: CASSLGPTQEAFF.